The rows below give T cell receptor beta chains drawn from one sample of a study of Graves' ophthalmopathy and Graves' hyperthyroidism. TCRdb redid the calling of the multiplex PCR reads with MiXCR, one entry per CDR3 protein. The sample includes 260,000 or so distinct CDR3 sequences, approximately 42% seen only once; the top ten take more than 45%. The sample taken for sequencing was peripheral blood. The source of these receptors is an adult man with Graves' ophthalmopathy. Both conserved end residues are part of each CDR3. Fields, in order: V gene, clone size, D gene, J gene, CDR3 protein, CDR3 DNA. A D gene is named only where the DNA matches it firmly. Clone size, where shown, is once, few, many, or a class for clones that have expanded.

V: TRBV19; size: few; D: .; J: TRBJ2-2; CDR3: CASSIRTELFF; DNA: TGTGCCAGTAGTATCCGGACAGAGCTGTTTTTT
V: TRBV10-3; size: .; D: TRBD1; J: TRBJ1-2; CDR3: CASSPQGQGVGYGYTF; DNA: TGTGCCAGCAGCCCCCAAGGGCAGGGGGTAGGCTATGGCTACACCTTC
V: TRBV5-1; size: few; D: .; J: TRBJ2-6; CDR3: CASSLPPEANVLTF; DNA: TGCGCCAGCAGCCTCCCCCCGGAGGCCAACGTCCTGACTTTC
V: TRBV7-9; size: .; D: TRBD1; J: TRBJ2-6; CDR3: CASSEGTDSGANVLTF; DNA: TGTGCCAGCAGCGAAGGGACAGACTCTGGGGCCAACGTCCTGACTTTC
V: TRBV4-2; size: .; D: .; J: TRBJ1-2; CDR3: CASSQDQQNYGYTF; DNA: TGTGCCAGCAGCCAAGATCAACAGAACTATGGCTACACCTTC
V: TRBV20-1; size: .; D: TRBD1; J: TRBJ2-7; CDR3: CSAHPWDRGSYEQYF; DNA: TGCAGTGCCCACCCATGGGACAGGGGCTCCTACGAGCAGTACTTC
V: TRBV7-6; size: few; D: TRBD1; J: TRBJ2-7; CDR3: CASSSGQVYEQYF; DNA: TGTGCCAGCAGCTCCGGACAGGTCTACGAGCAGTACTTC
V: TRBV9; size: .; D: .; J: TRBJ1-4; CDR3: CASSAKASYEKLFF; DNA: TGTGCCAGCAGCGCCAAGGCCTCCTATGAAAAACTGTTTTTT
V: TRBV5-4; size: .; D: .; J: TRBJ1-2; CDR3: CASSLVQDNYGYTF; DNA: TGTGCCAGCAGCTTGGTTCAGGATAACTATGGCTACACCTTC
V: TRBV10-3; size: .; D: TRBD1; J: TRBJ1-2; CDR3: CAISPGDREHGYTF; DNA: TGTGCCATCAGCCCGGGGGACAGGGAACATGGCTACACCTTC
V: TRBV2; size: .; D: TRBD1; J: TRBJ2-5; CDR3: CASSVAQGAGETQYF; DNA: TGTGCCAGCAGCGTAGCCCAGGGGGCAGGGGAGACCCAGTACTTC
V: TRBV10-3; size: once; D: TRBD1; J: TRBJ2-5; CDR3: CAIRGQTQGTQYF; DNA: TGTGCCATCAGGGGACAGACTCAAGGGACCCAGTACTTC
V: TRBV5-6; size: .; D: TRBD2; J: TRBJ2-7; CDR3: CASSMGLVAEQYF; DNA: TGTGCCAGCAGCATGGGACTAGTCGCCGAGCAGTACTTC
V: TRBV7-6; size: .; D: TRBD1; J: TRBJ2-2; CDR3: CASSSSGTGGANGELFF; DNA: TGTGCCAGCAGCTCGTCCGGGACAGGGGGCGCGAACGGGGAGCTGTTTTTT
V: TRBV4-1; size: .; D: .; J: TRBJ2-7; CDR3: CASSQVPGHSVYEQYF; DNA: TGCGCCAGCAGCCAAGTTCCGGGACACTCTGTCTACGAGCAGTACTTC
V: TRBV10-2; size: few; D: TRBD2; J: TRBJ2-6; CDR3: CASSESLAGVAGANVLTF; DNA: TGCGCCAGCAGTGAGAGCCTAGCGGGAGTAGCTGGGGCCAACGTCCTGACTTTC
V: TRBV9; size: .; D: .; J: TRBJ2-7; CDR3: CASSVEGGGSGINYEQYF; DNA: TGTGCCAGCAGCGTAGAAGGAGGGGGGAGCGGGATCAACTACGAGCAGTACTTC
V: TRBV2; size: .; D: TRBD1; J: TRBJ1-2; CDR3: CASRSGQGLYGYTF; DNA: TGTGCCAGCAGGTCGGGACAGGGGCTCTATGGCTACACCTTC
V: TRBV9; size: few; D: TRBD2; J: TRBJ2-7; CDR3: CASSNPGLSYEQYF; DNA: TGTGCCAGCAGCAATCCGGGACTATCCTACGAGCAGTACTTC
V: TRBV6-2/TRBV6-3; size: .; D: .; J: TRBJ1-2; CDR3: CAISDNSVYGYTF; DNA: TGTGCCATCAGTGACAACTCGGTCTATGGCTACACCTTC
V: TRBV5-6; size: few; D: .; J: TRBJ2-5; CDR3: CASSTTRGVETQYF; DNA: TGTGCCAGCAGCACCACTAGGGGAGTAGAGACCCAGTACTTC
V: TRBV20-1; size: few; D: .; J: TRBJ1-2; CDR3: CSAQPVGGRAGYTF; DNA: TGCAGTGCTCAGCCGGTTGGGGGACGTGCTGGCTACACCTTC
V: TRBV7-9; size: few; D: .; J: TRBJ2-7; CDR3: CASSVSLSSYEQYF; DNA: TGTGCCAGCAGCGTCTCACTTAGCTCCTACGAGCAGTACTTC
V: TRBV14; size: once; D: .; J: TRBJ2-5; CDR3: CASSPDIGETQYF; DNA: TGTGCCAGCAGCCCCGACATTGGGGAGACCCAGTACTTC
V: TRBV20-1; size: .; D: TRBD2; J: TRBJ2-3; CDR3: CSATRLAGAPRGDTDTQYF; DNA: TGCAGTGCTACTCGACTAGCGGGAGCCCCAAGAGGTGACACAGATACGCAGTATTTT
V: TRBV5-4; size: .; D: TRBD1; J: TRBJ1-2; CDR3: CASSRTGGGGYTF; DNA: TGTGCCAGCAGCAGGACAGGCGGTGGTGGCTACACCTTC
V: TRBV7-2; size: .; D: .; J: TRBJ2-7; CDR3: CASSLVGLVDEQYF; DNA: TGTGCCAGCAGCTTAGTTGGCCTAGTCGACGAGCAGTACTTC
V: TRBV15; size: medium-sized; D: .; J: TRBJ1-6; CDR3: CATSRDKVGQGIHF; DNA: .
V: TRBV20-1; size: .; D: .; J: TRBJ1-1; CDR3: CSARVVGQGLAFF; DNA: TGCAGTGCTAGAGTTGTGGGCCAGGGTTTGGCTTTCTTT
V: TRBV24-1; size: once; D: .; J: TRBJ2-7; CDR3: CASNPGRGSVEQYF; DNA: TGTGCCAGTAATCCGGGACGGGGTTCGGTCGAGCAGTACTTC
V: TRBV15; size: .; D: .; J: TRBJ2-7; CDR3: CATSRGRDSYEQYF; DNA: TGTGCCACCAGCAGAGGACGGGATTCCTACGAGCAGTACTTC
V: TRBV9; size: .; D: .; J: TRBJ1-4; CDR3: CASRHAATNEKLFF; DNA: TGTGCCAGCAGGCATGCAGCAACTAATGAAAAACTGTTTTTT
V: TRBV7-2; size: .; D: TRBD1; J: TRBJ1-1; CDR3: CASRLQGGTEAFF; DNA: TGTGCCAGCAGGTTACAGGGGGGGACTGAAGCTTTCTTT
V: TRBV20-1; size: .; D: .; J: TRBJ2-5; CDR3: CSARDGGKETQYF; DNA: TGCAGTGCTAGAGATGGGGGAAAAGAGACCCAGTACTTC
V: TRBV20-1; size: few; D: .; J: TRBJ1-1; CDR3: CSARAHRWEAFF; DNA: TGCAGTGCTAGAGCCCACAGGTGGGAAGCTTTCTTT
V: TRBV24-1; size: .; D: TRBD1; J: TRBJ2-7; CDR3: CATSDPTTGTGGGEQCF; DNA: TGTGCCACCAGTGACCCTACTACCGGGACAGGGGGAGGTGAGCAGTGCTTC
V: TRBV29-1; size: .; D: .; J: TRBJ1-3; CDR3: CSALDPAGNTIYF; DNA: TGCAGCGCCCTGGACCCCGCAGGAAACACCATATATTTT
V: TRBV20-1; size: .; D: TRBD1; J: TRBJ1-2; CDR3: CSAEQGVGEYGYTF; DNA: TGCAGTGCTGAGCAGGGGGTTGGGGAATATGGCTACACCTTC
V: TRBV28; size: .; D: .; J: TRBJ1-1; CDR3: CASSLRVPTEAFF; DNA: TGTGCCAGCAGCCTCAGGGTGCCGACTGAAGCTTTCTTT
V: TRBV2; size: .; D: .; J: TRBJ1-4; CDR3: CASSRIRGTNEKLFF; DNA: TGTGCCAGCAGCAGAATCAGGGGTACTAATGAAAAACTGTTTTTT
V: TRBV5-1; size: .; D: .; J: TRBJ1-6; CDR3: CASRQLQDSPLHF; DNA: TGCGCCAGCAGACAGTTGCAGGACTCACCCCTCCACTTT
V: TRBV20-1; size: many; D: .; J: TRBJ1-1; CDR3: CSASLNTEAFF; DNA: TGCAGTGCTAGCCTGAACACTGAAGCTTTCTTT